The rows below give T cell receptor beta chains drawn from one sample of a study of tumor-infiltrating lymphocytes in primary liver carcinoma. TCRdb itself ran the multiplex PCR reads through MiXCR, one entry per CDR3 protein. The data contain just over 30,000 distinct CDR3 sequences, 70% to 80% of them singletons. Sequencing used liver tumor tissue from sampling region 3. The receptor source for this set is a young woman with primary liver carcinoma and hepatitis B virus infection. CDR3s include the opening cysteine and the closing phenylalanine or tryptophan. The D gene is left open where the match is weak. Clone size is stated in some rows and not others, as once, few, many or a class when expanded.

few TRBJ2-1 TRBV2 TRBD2 TGTGCCAGCAGTAAACGGGAGGGAACCTACAATGAGCAGTTCTTC CASSKREGTYNEQFF
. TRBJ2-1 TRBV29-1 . TGCAGCGCACTAAGGGACCACAATGAGCAGTTATTC CSALRDHNEQLF
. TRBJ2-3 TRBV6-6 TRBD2 TGTGCCAGCAGTACCTGGGTAACGGGAGGCCGAGATACGAAGTATTTT CASSTWVTGGRDTKYF
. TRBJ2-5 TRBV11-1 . TGTGCCAGCAGCCTCATAGGGGCCCAGAAGTTAGACCGGTACTTC CASSLIGAQKLDRYF
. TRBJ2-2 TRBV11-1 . TGTGCCAGCAGCCTAGTGGGGGGTAAGAACACCGAGGAGCTGTTTTTT CASSLVGGKNTEELFF
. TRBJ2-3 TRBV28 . TGTGCTAGCAGTGTCTCCGTGACAGGCCAGTATTTT CASSVSVTGQYF
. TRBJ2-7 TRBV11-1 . TGTCCCAGCAGCCCTCGGACAGCAGGACTACGCAAGCAGTACTTC CPSSPRTAGLRKQYF
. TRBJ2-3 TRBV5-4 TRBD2 TGTGACAGTAGTAACCCGGCGGCTAGCGGGAGCCGGACAGATACGCAGTATTTT CDSSNPAASGSRTDTQYF
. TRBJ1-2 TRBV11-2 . TGTGCCAGCAGTTCCGGGACGGAATATCGCTACATCTTC CASSSGTEYRYIF
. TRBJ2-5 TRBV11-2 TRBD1 TGTGCCAGCAGCTTAGGCCCCCCGGGACAGGGTGGGGAGACCCGGTACTTC CASSLGPPGQGGETRYF
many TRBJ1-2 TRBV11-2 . TGTGCCGGCAGCTTAGACGGCAGGGCAGCCTTC CAGSLDGRAAF
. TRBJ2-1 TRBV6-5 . TGTGCCAGCAATTGGACCAGCGCGTCCTACAATGAGCAGTTCTTC CASNWTSASYNEQFF
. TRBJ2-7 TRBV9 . TGTGCCAGCAACCCTTCCATGCTTCCTCGGGGTAGTGAGCAGTACTTC CASNPSMLPRGSEQYF
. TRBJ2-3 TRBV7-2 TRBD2 TGTGCCAGCAGCTTAGCGCCCCCGAGACTAGCGGGAGTGACAGATACGCAGTATTTT CASSLAPPRLAGVTDTQYF
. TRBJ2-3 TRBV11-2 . TGTGCCAGCTGCTTAGAACCAAGTGCAGATACCCAGTATTTT CASCLEPSADTQYF
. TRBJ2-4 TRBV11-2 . TGTGCCAGCAGTCCCGTATTGGGTATAGCCAAGAAGATTCAGTGCTTC CASSPVLGIAKKIQCF
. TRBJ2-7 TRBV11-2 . TGTGCCAGTAGCTTAGCGGGACAGACCTCCTACGAGCAGTACTTC CASSLAGQTSYEQYF
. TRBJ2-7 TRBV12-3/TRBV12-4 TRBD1 TGTGCCAGCAGTTTTGGACAGGGCATCCCCTACGAGCAGTACTTC CASSFGQGIPYEQYF
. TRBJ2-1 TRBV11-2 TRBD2 TGTGCCAGCAGCTTAGGTCTGATAGCGGGAGGGCCGGATGGGCAGTTCTTC CASSLGLIAGGPDGQFF
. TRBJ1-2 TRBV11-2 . TGTGCCAGTAGCTTAGGGGCCGGTTTTGGCTACGCCTTC CASSLGAGFGYAF
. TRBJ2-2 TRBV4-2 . TGTACCAGTAGCCAGGCCAGGACCAAGGAACTTGGGGAGCTGTTTTTT CTSSQARTKELGELFF
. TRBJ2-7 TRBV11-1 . TGTTCCAGCAGCTTTATGGGTTACGAGCAATACTTC CSSSFMGYEQYF
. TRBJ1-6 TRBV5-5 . TGTGCCGGCAGCTTGGACGTCACTAATTCACAACTCCACTTT CAGSLDVTNSQLHF
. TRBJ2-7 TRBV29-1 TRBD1 TGCAGCGTTGAAGAGGAGACAGGGTTCTTGTACGATCAGTACTTC CSVEEETGFLYDQYF
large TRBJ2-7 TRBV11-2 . TGTGCCAGCAGCTTAGTGGGGGGGCTTGGCGAGCAGTACTTC CASSLVGGLGEQYF
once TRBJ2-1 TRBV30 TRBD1 TGTGCCCGGAGTGTGAGAACAGGGGTCTCCTACAATGAGCAGTCCTTC CARSVRTGVSYNEQSF
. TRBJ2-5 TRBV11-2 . TGCGCCAGCAGCTTAGATATCAGGAACCGCGAATACTTC CASSLDIRNREYF
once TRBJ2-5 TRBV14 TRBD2 TGTGTCAGCAGTCAAGGGAGCGGGGCAGGGACCCAGTACTTC CVSSQGSGAGTQYF
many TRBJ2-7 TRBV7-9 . TGTGCCAGCAGCCCTCGACAGGCCACCCGATATTACGAGCAGTACTTC CASSPRQATRYYEQYF
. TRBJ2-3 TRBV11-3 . TGTGCCAGCAGCAATAGCGGCCTCGCAGATACACAGTATTTT CASSNSGLADTQYF
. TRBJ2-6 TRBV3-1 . TGTGCCAGCAGCCAAGATGGCGGTTACTCTGGGTCCAACGTCCTGACTTTC CASSQDGGYSGSNVLTF
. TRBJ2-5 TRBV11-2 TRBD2 TGTGCCCGCAGCTTTCGAACCAGGACTAGTCGAGAGACCCAGTACTTC CARSFRTRTSRETQYF
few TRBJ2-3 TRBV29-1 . TGCAGCGTCACGCCGAGTACAGATACGCGGTATTTT CSVTPSTDTRYF
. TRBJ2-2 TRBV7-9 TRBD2 TGTGCCAGCAGTCCGGGGGGTAGCGGGAACGGGGAGCTGTTTTTT CASSPGGSGNGELFF
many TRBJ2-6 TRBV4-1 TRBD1 TGCGCCAGCAGCCAAGAGGGACAGGGTTCTGGGGCCAACGTCCTGACTTTC CASSQEGQGSGANVLTF
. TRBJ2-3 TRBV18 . TGTGCCAGCTTACTCCCCGGGGTCACAGATATGCAGTATTTT CASLLPGVTDMQYF
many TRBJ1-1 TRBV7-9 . TGTGCCAGCAGCACAGTTAACACTGAAGCTTTCTTT CASSTVNTEAFF
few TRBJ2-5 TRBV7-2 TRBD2 TGTGCCAGCAGCCCCGCGACTAGCGGGAGAGAGACCCAGTACTTC CASSPATSGRETQYF
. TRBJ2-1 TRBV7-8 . TGTGCCAGCAGCTTAGGAATAAGCTCCTACAGGGAGCAGTTCTTC CASSLGISSYREQFF
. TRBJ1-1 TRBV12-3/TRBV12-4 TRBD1 TGTGCCACAAGCCCGCAGGGGGGGTTCACTGTAGCTTTCTTT CATSPQGGFTVAFF
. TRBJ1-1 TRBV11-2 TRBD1 TGTGCCAGCAGCGCTCGGGACAGGGGGCGCAAGAAGTGGAGTGACGCTGAAGCTTTCTTT CASSARDRGRKKWSDAEAFF
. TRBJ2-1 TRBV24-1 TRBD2 TGTGCCACCAGTGACCAATCACTAGCGGTAGTTGTCAATGATCAGCTCTTC CATSDQSLAVVVNDQLF
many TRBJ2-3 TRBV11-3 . TGTGACAGCAGCTTAGATCCGTCCAGTTTCACCCCCTCTTTC CDSSLDPSSFTPSF
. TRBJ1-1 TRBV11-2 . TGTGCCAGCACTCCTGGGACTGAAGCTATCTTT CASTPGTEAIF
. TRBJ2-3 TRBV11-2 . TGTGCCAGCAGCCCTGCACTAGTGGGCCCAGATACACAGTATTTT CASSPALVGPDTQYF
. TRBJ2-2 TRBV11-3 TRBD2 TGTGCCAGCAGCTTAGGTAGGCTAGCGGGAAACATCGGGGAGCTGTTTTTC CASSLGRLAGNIGELFF